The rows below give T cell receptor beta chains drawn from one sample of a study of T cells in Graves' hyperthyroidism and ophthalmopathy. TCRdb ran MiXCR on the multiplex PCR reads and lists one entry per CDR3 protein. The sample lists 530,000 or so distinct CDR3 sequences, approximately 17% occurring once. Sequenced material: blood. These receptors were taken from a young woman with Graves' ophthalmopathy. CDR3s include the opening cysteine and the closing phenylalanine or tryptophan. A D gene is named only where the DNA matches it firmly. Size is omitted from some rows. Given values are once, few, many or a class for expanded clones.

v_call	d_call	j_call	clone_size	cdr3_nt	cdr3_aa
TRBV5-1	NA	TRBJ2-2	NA	TGCGCCAGCAGCTTAAAATTGACCGGGGAGCTGTTTTTT	CASSLKLTGELFF
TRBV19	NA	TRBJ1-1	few	TGTGCCAGTAGTCCAAGGACAGTTATGAACACTGAAGCTTTCTTT	CASSPRTVMNTEAFF
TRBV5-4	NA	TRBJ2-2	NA	TGTGCCAGCAGCTTGGGGGGGGGCAAGGACACCGGGGAGCTGTTTTTT	CASSLGGGKDTGELFF
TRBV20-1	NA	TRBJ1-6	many	TGCAGTGCTAGAAGAACCGGGACGGATAATTCACCCCTCCACTTT	CSARRTGTDNSPLHF
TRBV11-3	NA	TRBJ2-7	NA	TGTGCCGGCAGCTCTCCCTCGAATAACGAGCAGTACTTC	CAGSSPSNNEQYF
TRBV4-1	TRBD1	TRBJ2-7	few	TGCGCCAGCAGCTATACAGGGGGCTTGTACGAGCAGTACTTC	CASSYTGGLYEQYF
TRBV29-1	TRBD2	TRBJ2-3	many	TGCAGCGTCGGACTAGCGGGTGGCACAGATACGCAGTATTTT	CSVGLAGGTDTQYF
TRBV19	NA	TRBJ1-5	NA	TGTGCCAGTAATACGGGGAAACTCAATCAGCCCCAGCATTTT	CASNTGKLNQPQHF
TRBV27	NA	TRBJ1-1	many	TGTGCCAGCAGTTTGTTTCTGGATCCGTTCGCTATAACTGAAGCTTTCTTT	CASSLFLDPFAITEAFF
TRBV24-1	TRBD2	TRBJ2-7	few	TGTGCCACCCTGGAAGCGCGGGAGCCTCCCCCGGACGAGCAGTACTTC	CATLEAREPPPDEQYF
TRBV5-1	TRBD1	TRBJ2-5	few	TGCGCCAGCAGCTTGGCGAGACAGGGGGTGGAGACCCAGTACTTC	CASSLARQGVETQYF
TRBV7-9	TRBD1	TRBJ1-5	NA	TGTGCCAGCAGCTCCGAGACAGGGGGTAGGAGCAATCAGCCCCAGCATTTT	CASSSETGGRSNQPQHF
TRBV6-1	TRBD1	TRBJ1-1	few	TGTGCCAGCGTACCCCCGGGGGGGGCAGGGGGGAAAGCTTTCTTT	CASVPPGGAGGKAFF
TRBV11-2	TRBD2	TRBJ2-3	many	TGTGCCAGCAGCTTAGATTTACTAGCGGGGGGCCGGCGGGATACGCAGTATTTT	CASSLDLLAGGRRDTQYF
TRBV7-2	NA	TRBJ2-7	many	TGTGCCAGCAGCTTAGTTGCCCAGGGAATATACGAGCAGTACTTC	CASSLVAQGIYEQYF
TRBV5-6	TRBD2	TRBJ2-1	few	TGTGCCAGCAGCTTGGAGCTAGCGGGAAGAGGGGAGCAGTTCTTC	CASSLELAGRGEQFF
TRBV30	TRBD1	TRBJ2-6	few	TGTGCCTGGGGGACAGAGGGTTCCAACGTCCTGACTTTC	CAWGTEGSNVLTF
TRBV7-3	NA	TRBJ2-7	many	TGTGCCAGCAGCTTATCATCAAGCTCCTACGAGCAGTACTTC	CASSLSSSSYEQYF
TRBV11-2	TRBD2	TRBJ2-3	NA	TGTGCCAGCAGCTCCTGGGATAGCGGGAGTGGCACAGATACGCAGTATTTT	CASSSWDSGSGTDTQYF